The 10 T cell receptor beta chains below were found in one sample sequenced in a study of regulatory T cells in long-lasting Graves disease. The sample's time point: persistent/refractory GD, antithyroid drugs over 5 years with positive TRAb. Making the TCR library involved RNA that had been extracted from PBMCs. TCR beta libraries were built with iRepertoire HTBI primers and Arm-PCR of CDR3 regions. MiXCR, applied by TCRdb to the multiplex PCR reads, yields one record per CDR3 protein. In the table there are approximately 400,000 distinct CDR3 sequences, 23% of which are singletons. The source material was peripheral blood mononuclear cells (PBMCs), sampled when the disease was refractory, from a patient treated with antithyroid drugs. All receptors derive from a female donor with Graves disease.

The chain has TRBV6-5 and TRBJ2-5; 7 bases match TRBD1. This CDR3 region has 15 residues. Trimming at V came to 2 bases and at J to 4 bases, leaving 7 bases not matched to a gene. Germline CDR1 is MNHEY and CDR2 is SVGAGI. CDR3 in amino acids: CASSYRAGGVETQYF. The CDR3 DNA is TGTGCCAGCAGTTACAGGGCAGGGGGTGTAGAGACCCAGTACTTC.

This clonotype has ten or more counts. The chain couples TRBV2 to TRBJ2-7; 13 bases agree with TRBD2. This CDR3 has 15 residues. Per the germline V gene, CDR1 is SNHLY and CDR2 is FYNNEI. The trim removed 3 bases at V and 5 bases at J, leaving 4 bases unmatched. The CDR3 is CASSEGTSGIHEQYF. The DNA for the CDR3 is TGTGCCAGCAGTGAGGGGACTAGCGGGATCCACGAGCAGTACTTC. The full variable domain, completed using reference TRBV2 and TRBJ2-7, is EPEVTQTPSHQVTQMGQEVILRCVPISNHLYFYWYRQILGQKVEFLVSFYNNEISEKSEIFDDQFSVERPDGSNFTLKIRSTKLEDSAMYFCASSEGTSGIHEQYFGPGTRLTVT.

The chain combines TRBV19 with TRBJ1-3; D is possibly TRBD1 (5 bases). Germline V gene lookup returns CDR1 LNHDA and CDR2 SQIVND (reference sequence). CDR3 size: 15 residues. V lost 10 bases and J 4 bases, leaving 20 bases between the germline ends. The CDR3 sequence: CATQLMEGPGNTIYF. The CDR3 DNA sequence: TGTGCCACTCAGCTTATGGAGGGACCCGGAAACACCATATATTTT. Variable domain in full (rest from reference TRBV19 and TRBJ1-3): DGGITQSPKYLFRKEGQNVTLSCEQNLNHDAMYWYRQDPGQGLRLIYYSQIVNDFQKGDIAEGYSVSREKKESFPLTVTSAQKNPTAFYLCATQLMEGPGNTIYFGEGSWLTVV.

This clonotype was recorded many times. The DNA for the CDR3 is TGTGCCAGCAGCGACCCTTACCGGAAAAACTATGGCTACACCTTC. This codes for CASSDPYRKNYGYTF. The chain couples TRBV2 to TRBJ1-2, with D hard to call. The germline V gene encodes CDR1 SNHLY and CDR2 FYNNEI. Trimming removed 6 bases from V and 2 bases from J, with 16 bases in between. CDR3 length: 15 amino acids.

There are a few counts of this clonotype. This chain joins TRBV30 and TRBJ1-6; D gene unclear. In germline, CDR1 is GTSNPN, CDR2 SVGIG (reference sequence). V lost 2 bases and J 13 bases, leaving 12 bases between the germline ends. The CDR3 totals 12 residues. CDR3 bases: TGTGCCTGGAGTACGCCCCGGCGGCCCCTCCACTTT. It codes for CAWSTPRRPLHF.

The chain has TRBV7-2 and TRBJ1-4; D is perhaps TRBD1 (6 bases). Trimming cost V 4 bases and J 0 bases, with 18 bases left between them. This CDR3 has 18 amino acids. In germline, CDR1 is SGHTA, CDR2 FQGNSA. CDR3 sequence (DNA): TGTGCCAGCAGCTCAGGGACACGGCCCTTACCAACTAATGAAAAACTGTTTTTT. As protein: CASSSGTRPLPTNEKLFF. The full variable domain, in which reference TRBV7-2 and TRBJ1-4 provide the parts outside the CDR3, is GAGVSQSPSNKVTEKGKDVELRCDPISGHTALYWYRQSLGQGLEFLIYFQGNSAPDKSGLPSDRFSAERTGGSVSTLTIQRTQQEDSAVYLCASSSGTRPLPTNEKLFFGSGTQLSVL.

The CDR3 protein is CASCWWDRDYEQYF. CDR3 sequence (DNA): TGTGCCAGCTGCTGGTGGGACAGGGACTACGAGCAGTACTTC. The chain employs TRBV7-9 and TRBJ2-7, with TRBD1 identical over 9 bases. The CDR3 spans 14 residues. Losses at the gene ends were 8 bases for V and 3 bases for J; bases not matched to a gene: 8. Germline lookup yields CDR1 SEHNR and CDR2 FQNEAQ (reference sequence).

This chain joins TRBV2 and TRBJ2-7; 7 bases agree with TRBD1. CDR3 length equals 13 residues. V lost 7 bases to trimming and J lost 1 base; unmatched junction nucleotides: 4. Germline V gives CDR1 SNHLY, CDR2 FYNNEI. In nucleotides, the CDR3 is TGTGCCAGCACCGGGACAGTATCCTACGAGCAGTACTTC. Residues: CASTGTVSYEQYF.

This clonotype has just a few counts. This chain links TRBV5-4 with TRBJ2-5; maybe TRBD1 (6 bases). There are 15 residues in the CDR3. Trimming stripped 1 base from V and 5 bases from J, with 15 bases between. Germline V lookup: CDR1 SGHNT, CDR2 YYREEE (reference sequence). Here the CDR3 reads CASSLLASRGETQYF. The CDR3 bases are TGTGCCAGCAGCTTGCTGGCTAGCAGGGGCGAGACCCAGTACTTC.

The genes are TRBV6-4 and TRBJ1-1; no firm D call. The V gene's germline CDR1 is MRHNA and CDR2 SNTAGT. CDR3 length: 13 amino acids. V was pared by 5 bases and J by 1 base, with 8 bases between. The CDR3 sequence is CASSSRENTEAFF. The CDR3 coding sequence is TGTGCCAGCAGTTCAAGGGAGAACACTGAAGCTTTCTTT.